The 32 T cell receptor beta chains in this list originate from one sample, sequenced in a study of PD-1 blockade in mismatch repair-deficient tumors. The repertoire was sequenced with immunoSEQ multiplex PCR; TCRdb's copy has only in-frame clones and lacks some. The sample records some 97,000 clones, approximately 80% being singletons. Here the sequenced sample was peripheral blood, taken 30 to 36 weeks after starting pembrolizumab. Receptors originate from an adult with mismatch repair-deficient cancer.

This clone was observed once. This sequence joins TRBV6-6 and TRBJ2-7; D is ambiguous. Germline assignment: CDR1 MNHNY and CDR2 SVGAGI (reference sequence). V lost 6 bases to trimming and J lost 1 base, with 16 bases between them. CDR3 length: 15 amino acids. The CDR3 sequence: CASSPGEGSSYEQYF. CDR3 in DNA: TGTGCCAGCAGCCCCGGTGAAGGCTCTTCCTACGAGCAGTACTTC.

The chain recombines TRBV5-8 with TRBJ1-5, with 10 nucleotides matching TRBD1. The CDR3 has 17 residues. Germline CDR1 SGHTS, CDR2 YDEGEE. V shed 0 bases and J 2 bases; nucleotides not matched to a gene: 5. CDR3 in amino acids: CASSLGQGARGNQPQHF. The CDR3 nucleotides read TGTGCCAGCAGCTTGGGACAGGGGGCGCGCGGCAATCAGCCCCAGCATTTT.

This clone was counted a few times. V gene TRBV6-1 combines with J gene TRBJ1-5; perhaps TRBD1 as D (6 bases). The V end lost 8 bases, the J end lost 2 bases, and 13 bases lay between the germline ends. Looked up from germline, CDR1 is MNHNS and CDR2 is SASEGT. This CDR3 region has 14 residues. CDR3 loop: CASSYRAGNQPQHF. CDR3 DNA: TGTGCCAGCTCCTACAGGGCGGGCAATCAGCCCCAGCATTTT.

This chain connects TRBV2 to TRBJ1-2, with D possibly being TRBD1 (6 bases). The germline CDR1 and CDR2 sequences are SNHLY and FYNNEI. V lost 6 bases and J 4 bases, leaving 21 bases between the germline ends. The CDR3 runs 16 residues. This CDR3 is CASRDRSGARPYGYTF. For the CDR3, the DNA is TGTGCCAGCAGGGATAGATCGGGGGCGCGTCCCTATGGCTACACCTTC.

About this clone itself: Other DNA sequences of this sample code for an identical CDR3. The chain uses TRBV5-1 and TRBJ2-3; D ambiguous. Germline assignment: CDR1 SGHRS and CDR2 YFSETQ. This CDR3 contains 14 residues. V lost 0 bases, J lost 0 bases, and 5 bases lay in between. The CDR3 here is CASSLEGSTDTQYF. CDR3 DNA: TGCGCCAGCAGCTTGGAAGGCAGCACAGATACGCAGTATTTT.

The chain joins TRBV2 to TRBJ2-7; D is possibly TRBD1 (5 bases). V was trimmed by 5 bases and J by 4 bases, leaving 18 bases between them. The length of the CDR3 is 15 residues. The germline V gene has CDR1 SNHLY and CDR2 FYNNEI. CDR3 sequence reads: CASSLDSHTLYEQYF. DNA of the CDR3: TGTGCCAGCAGTCTTGACAGCCACACACTTTACGAGCAGTACTTC.

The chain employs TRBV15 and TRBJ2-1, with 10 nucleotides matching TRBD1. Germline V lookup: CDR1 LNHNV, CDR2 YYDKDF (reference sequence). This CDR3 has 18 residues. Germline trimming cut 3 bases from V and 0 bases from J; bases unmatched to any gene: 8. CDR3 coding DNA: TGTGCCACCAGCAGCACCCTTAGGACAGGGGGCTCCTACAATGAGCAGTTCTTC. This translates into CATSSTLRTGGSYNEQFF.

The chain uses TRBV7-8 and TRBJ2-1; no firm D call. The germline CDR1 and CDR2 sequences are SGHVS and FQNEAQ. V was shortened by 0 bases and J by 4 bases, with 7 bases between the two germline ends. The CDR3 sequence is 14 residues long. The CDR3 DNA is TGTGCCAGCAGCTTAGCCCTAGAGTACAATGAGCAGTTCTTC. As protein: CASSLALEYNEQFF.

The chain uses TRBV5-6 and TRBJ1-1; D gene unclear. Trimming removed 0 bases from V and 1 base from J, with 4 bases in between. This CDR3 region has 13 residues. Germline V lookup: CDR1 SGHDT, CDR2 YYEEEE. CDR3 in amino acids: CASSLEQNTEAFF. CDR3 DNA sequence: TGTGCCAGCAGCTTGGAACAGAACACTGAAGCTTTCTTT.

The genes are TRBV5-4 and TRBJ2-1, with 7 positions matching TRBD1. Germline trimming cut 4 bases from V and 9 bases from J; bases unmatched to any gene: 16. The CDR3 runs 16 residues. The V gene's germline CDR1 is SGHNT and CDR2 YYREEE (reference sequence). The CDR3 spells CASSPTILGQVGEQFF. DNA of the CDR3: TGTGCCAGCAGCCCTACAATTCTAGGACAGGTCGGTGAGCAGTTCTTC. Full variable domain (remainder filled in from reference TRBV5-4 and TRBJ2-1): ETGVTQSPTHLIKTRGQQVTLRCSSQSGHNTVSWYQQALGQGPQFIFQYYREEENGRGNFPPRFSGLQFPNYSSELNVNALELDDSALYLCASSPTILGQVGEQFFGPGTRLTVL.

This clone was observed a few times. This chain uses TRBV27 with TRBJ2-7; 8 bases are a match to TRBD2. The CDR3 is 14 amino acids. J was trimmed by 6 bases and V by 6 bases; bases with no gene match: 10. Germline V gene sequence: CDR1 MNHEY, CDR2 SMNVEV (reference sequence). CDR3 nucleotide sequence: TGTGCCAGCAGCCCCCAGGTAGCGGGATCCGAGCAGTACTTC. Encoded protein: CASSPQVAGSEQYF.

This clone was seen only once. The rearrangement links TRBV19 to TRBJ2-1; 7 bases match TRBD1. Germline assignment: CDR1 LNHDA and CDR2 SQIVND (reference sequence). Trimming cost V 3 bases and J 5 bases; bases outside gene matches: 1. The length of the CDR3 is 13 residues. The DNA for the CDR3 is TGTGCCAGTAGTATGGACAGGAACAATGAGCAGTTCTTC. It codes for CASSMDRNNEQFF.

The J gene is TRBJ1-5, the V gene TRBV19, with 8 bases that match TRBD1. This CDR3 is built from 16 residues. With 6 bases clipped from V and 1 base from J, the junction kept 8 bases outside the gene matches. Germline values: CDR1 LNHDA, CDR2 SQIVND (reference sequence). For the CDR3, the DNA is TGTGCCAGTAGCTTAGGGACAGGACGAAGCAATCAGCCCCAGCATTTT. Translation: CASSLGTGRSNQPQHF.

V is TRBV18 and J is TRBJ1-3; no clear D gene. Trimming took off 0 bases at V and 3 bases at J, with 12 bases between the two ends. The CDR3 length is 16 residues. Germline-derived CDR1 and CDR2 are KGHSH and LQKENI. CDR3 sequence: CASSPPLGGFGNTIYF. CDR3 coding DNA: TGTGCCAGCTCACCACCCCTTGGAGGGTTTGGAAACACCATATATTTT.

CDR3 protein: CASSGTGSYNEQFF. The DNA of the CDR3 is TGTGCCAGCAGCGGGACAGGGTCCTACAATGAGCAGTTCTTC. The chain joins TRBV6-6 to TRBJ2-1; 9 bases fit TRBD1. Germline CDR1 is MNHNY and CDR2 is SVGAGI (reference sequence). After removal of 6 bases from V and 1 base from J, the junction contained 1 base not matched to a gene. The CDR3 totals 14 residues.

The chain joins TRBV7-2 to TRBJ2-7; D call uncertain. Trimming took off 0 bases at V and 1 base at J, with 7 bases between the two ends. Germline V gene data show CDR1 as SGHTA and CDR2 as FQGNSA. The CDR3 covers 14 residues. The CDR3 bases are TGTGCCAGCAGCTTAGCGGGCCAATCCTACGAGCAGTACTTC. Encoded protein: CASSLAGQSYEQYF.

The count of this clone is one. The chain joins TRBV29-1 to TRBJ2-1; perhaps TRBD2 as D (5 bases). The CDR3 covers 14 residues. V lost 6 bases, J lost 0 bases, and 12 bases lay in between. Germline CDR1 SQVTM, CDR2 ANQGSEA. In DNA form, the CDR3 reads TGCAGCGTGTCAGAGGGTGGCTCCTACAATGAGCAGTTCTTC. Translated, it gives CSVSEGGSYNEQFF.

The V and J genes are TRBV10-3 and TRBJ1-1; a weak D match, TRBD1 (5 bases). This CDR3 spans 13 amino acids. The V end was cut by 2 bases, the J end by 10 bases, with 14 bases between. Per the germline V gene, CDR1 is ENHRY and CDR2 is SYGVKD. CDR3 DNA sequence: TGTGCCATCAGTGAGCCAAGACAGACGGGAGCTTTCTTT. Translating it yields CAISEPRQTGAFF.

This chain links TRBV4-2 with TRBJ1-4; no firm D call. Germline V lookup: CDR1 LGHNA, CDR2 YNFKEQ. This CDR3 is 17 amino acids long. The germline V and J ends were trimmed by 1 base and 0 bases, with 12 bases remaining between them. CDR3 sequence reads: CASSQVPSSATNEKLFF. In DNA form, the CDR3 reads TGTGCCAGCAGCCAAGTCCCCTCCAGTGCAACTAATGAAAAACTGTTTTTT.

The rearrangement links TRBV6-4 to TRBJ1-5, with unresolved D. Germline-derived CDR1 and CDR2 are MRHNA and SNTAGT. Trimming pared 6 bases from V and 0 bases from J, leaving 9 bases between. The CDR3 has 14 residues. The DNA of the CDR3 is TGTGCCAGCAGCGAGATGTATAGCAATCAGCCCCAGCATTTT. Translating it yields CASSEMYSNQPQHF.

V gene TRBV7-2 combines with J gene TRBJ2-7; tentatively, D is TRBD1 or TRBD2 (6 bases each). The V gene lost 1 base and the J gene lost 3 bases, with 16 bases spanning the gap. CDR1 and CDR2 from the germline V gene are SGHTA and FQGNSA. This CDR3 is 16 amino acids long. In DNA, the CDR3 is TGTGCCAGCAGCTTAGAGGGGGGTCAGGGACGCTACGAGCAGTACTTC. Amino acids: CASSLEGGQGRYEQYF.

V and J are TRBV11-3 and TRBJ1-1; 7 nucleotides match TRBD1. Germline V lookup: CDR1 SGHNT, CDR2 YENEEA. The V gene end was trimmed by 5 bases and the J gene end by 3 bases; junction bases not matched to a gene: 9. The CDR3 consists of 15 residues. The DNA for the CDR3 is TGTGCCAGCAGCCCAGGGGCAGGGGGGGACACTGAAGCTTTCTTT. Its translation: CASSPGAGGDTEAFF. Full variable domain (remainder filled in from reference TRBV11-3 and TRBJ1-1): EAGVVQSPRYKIIEKKQPVAFWCNPISGHNTLYWYLQNLGQGPELLIRYENEEAVDDSQLPKDRFSAERLKGVDSTLKIQPAELGDSAVYLCASSPGAGGDTEAFFGQGTRLTVV.

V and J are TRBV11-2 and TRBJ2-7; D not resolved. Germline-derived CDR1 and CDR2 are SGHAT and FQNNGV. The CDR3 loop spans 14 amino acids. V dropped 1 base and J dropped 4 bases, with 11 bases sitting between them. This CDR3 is CASSLGRKTYEQYF. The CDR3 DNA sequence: TGTGCCAGCAGCTTAGGGCGCAAAACTTACGAGCAGTACTTC.

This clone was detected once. The CDR3 sequence is CASSQAIEAFF. The DNA of the CDR3 is TGTGCCAGCAGCCAGGCGATTGAAGCTTTCTTT. This chain connects TRBV7-2 to TRBJ1-1; D not resolved. The germline V and J ends were trimmed by 5 bases and 7 bases, with 8 bases remaining between them. Germline V gene data show CDR1 as SGHTA and CDR2 as FQGNSA. The CDR3 is 11 residues long.

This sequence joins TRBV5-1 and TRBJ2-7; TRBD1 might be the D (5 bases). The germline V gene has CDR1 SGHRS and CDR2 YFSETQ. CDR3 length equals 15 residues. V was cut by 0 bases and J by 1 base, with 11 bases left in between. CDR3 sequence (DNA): TGCGCCAGCAGCTTGGAACCTGGACAATCCTACGAGCAGTACTTC. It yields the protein CASSLEPGQSYEQYF.

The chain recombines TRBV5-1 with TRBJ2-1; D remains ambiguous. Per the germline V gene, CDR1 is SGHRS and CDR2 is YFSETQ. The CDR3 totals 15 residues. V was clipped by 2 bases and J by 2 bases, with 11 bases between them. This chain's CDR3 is CASSLGLPPYNEQFF. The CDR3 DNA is TGCGCCAGCAGCTTAGGGCTACCTCCCTACAATGAGCAGTTCTTC.

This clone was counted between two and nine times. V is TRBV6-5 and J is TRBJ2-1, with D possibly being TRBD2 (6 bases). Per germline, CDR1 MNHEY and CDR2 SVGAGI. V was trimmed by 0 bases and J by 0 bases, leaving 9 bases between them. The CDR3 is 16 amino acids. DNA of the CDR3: TGTGCCAGCAGTTACTCGGTCGGGAGCTCCTACAATGAGCAGTTCTTC. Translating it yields CASSYSVGSSYNEQFF.

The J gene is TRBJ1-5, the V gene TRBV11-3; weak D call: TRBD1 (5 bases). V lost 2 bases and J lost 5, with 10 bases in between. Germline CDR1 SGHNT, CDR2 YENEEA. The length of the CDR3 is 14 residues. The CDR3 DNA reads TGTGCCAGCAGCTTAAATGGGGGGGATCAGCCCCAGCATTTT. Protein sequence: CASSLNGGDQPQHF.

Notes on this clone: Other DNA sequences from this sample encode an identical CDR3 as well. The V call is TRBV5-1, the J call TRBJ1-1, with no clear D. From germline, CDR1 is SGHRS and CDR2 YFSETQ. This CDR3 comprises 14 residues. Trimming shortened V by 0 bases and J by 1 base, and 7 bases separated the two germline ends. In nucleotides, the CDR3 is TGCGCCAGCAGCTTGGGGCGCGGGAACACTGAAGCTTTCTTT. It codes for CASSLGRGNTEAFF.

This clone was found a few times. CDR3 in amino acids: CASSWIAEGEQYF. CDR3 DNA sequence: TGTGCCAGCAGCTGGATAGCGGAGGGTGAGCAGTACTTC. The genes are TRBV11-2 and TRBJ2-7, with a tentative D call TRBD2 (6 bases). The germline gives CDR1 SGHAT, CDR2 FQNNGV. Trimming took off 4 bases at V and 7 bases at J, with 14 bases between the two ends. CDR3 length: 13 residues.

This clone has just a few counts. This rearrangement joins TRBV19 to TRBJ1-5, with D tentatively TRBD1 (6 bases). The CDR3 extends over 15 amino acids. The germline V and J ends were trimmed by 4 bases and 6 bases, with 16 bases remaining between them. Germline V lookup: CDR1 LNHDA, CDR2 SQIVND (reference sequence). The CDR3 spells CASSNNRESGQPQHF. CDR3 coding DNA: TGTGCCAGTAGTAATAACAGGGAGTCGGGTCAGCCCCAGCATTTT.

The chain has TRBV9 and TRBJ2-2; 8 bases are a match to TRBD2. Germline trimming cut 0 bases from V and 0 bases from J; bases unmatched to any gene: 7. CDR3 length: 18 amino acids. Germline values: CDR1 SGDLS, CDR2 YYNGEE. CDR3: CASSVAMAGGPNTGELFF. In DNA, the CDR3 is TGTGCCAGCAGCGTAGCCATGGCGGGAGGACCGAACACCGGGGAGCTGTTTTTT.